The 26 T cell receptor beta chains reported below all come from one sample, sequenced in a study of blood T cell repertoires in COVID-19. The protocol was immunoSEQ multiplex PCR, while the TCRdb copy is restricted to in-frame clones and leaves out a portion. The sample shows approximately 44,000 clones, approximately 82% of them seen only once. Sequencing input: peripheral blood. The receptor source for this set is a human donor in a cohort sampled during active COVID-19.

The CDR3 coding sequence is TGTGCCTGGAGTGAAACGGTCGGAAACACCATATATTTT. It translates to CAWSETVGNTIYF. The chain has TRBV30 and TRBJ1-3; D not certain. The V and J ends lost 1 base and 4 bases respectively, with 8 bases between them. Germline V gene data show CDR1 as GTSNPN and CDR2 as SVGIG (reference sequence). CDR3 length equals 13 residues.

The rearrangement joins TRBV27 to TRBJ1-6; tentatively, D is TRBD1 (6 bases). The V and J ends lost 4 bases and 3 bases respectively, with 13 bases between them. The CDR3 spans 16 residues. The germline CDR1 and CDR2 sequences are MNHEY and SMNVEV (reference sequence). In DNA form, the CDR3 reads TGTGCCAGCAGTTCCTATCACAGGGACTATAATTCACCCCTCCACTTT. This encodes CASSSYHRDYNSPLHF.

This clone was detected only once. CDR3 sequence reads: CATRKRGVGTDTQYF. The CDR3 bases are TGCGCCACTCGAAAACGGGGGGTTGGCACAGATACGCAGTATTTT. The chain carries TRBV4-1 and TRBJ2-3; TRBD2 aligns across 7 bases. The germline V gene has CDR1 MGHRA and CDR2 YSYEKL. Unmatched junction bases numbered 11, after V lost 10 bases and J lost 1 base. The CDR3 spans 15 residues.

V usage is TRBV5-6 and J usage is TRBJ2-1; no reliable D call. V lost 0 bases, J lost 6 bases, and 10 bases lay in between. Germline assignment: CDR1 SGHDT and CDR2 YYEEEE. There are 14 residues in the CDR3. This chain's CDR3 is CASSLVFSGNEQFF. In DNA form, the CDR3 reads TGTGCCAGCAGCTTGGTTTTTTCGGGCAATGAGCAGTTCTTC.

This CDR3 is CASSLVGQPQHF. The DNA of the CDR3 is TGTGCCAGCAGCTTAGTCGGTCAGCCCCAGCATTTT. The V and J genes are TRBV7-9 and TRBJ1-5; D uncertain. Trimming removed 1 base from V and 6 bases from J, with 4 bases in between. This CDR3 contains 12 residues. Germline V gene lookup returns CDR1 SEHNR and CDR2 FQNEAQ (reference sequence).

V usage is TRBV9 and J usage is TRBJ1-1; D is possibly TRBD1 (6 bases). The V end was cut by 5 bases, the J end by 4 bases, with 15 bases between. Germline V CDR1 and CDR2: SGDLS, YYNGEE. This CDR3 comprises 14 residues. CDR3 loop: CASSPGVSSTEAFF. The CDR3 DNA sequence: TGTGCCAGCAGTCCAGGGGTTTCGAGCACTGAAGCTTTCTTT.

The V and J genes are TRBV25-1 and TRBJ1-6; no definite D call. Trimming removed 8 bases from V and 2 bases from J, with 4 bases in between. CDR1 MGHDK and CDR2 SYGVNS come from the germline V gene. CDR3 length: 12 residues. This chain's CDR3 is CASAAYNSPLHF. CDR3 coding DNA: TGTGCCAGCGCAGCCTATAATTCACCCCTCCACTTT.

The V call is TRBV5-1, the J call TRBJ1-2; 10 positions match TRBD1. V trimming: 1 base; J trimming: 3 bases; junction bases outside the gene matches: 9. This CDR3 contains 17 residues. The germline V gene has CDR1 SGHRS and CDR2 YFSETQ. The CDR3 sequence: CASSLFGTGVLDYGYTF. CDR3 DNA sequence: TGCGCCAGCAGCTTGTTCGGGACAGGGGTCCTTGACTATGGCTACACCTTC. Variable domain in full (rest from reference TRBV5-1 and TRBJ1-2): KAGVTQTPRYLIKTRGQQVTLSCSPISGHRSVSWYQQTPGQGLQFLFEYFSETQRNKGNFPGRFSGRQFSNSRSEMNVSTLELGDSALYLCASSLFGTGVLDYGYTFGSGTRLTVV.

V usage is TRBV3-1 (or the pseudogene TRBV3-2) and J usage is TRBJ2-1, with D possibly TRBD2 on 5 matching bases. The CDR3 totals 17 residues. The V gene lost 0 bases and the J gene lost 9 bases, with 21 bases spanning the gap. CDR1 is LGHDT and CDR2 is YNNKEL in the germline V gene (reference sequence). The CDR3 DNA follows: TGTGCCAGCAGCCAAGATCCCGCCGGGATAACATCAGGTGAGCAGTTCTTC. This translates into CASSQDPAGITSGEQFF.

This sequence joins TRBV19 and TRBJ1-1; 9 bases fit TRBD1. The V segment lost 9 bases and the J segment 5 bases; nucleotides outside the gene matches: 13. CDR1 is LNHDA and CDR2 is SQIVND in the germline V gene (reference sequence). The CDR3 totals 15 residues. In DNA form, the CDR3 reads TGTGCCAGCTGGGAGACAGGGGGTTCTAGGACTGAAGCTTTCTTT. It translates to CASWETGGSRTEAFF.

In regard to this clone: This sample also contains other DNA sequences that code for the same CDR3. The V call is TRBV21-1, the J call TRBJ1-5. TRBV21-1 is classified as a pseudogene. The CDR3 has 16 amino acids. CDR3 sequence reads: CASSLREGVGLQPQHF. CDR3 nucleotide sequence: TGTGCCAGTAGCCTTCGAGAGGGTGTAGGTTTACAGCCCCAGCATTTT.

This clone was detected a few times. V usage is TRBV7-9 and J usage is TRBJ1-2; D remains unclear. Germline-derived CDR1 and CDR2 are SEHNR and FQNEAQ (reference sequence). V lost 4 bases and J lost 4, with 16 bases in between. The CDR3 length is 15 residues. The CDR3 protein is CASSSETGLIYGYTF. CDR3 nucleotide sequence: TGTGCCAGCAGCTCGGAGACCGGATTAATCTATGGCTACACCTTC.

The genes are TRBV5-1 and TRBJ2-2; 13 positions match TRBD2. The CDR3 runs to 16 residues. Germline CDR1 reads SGHRS; CDR2 reads YFSETQ. V shed 4 bases and J 4 bases; nucleotides not matched to a gene: 4. The CDR3 coding sequence is TGCGCCAGCAGCGTGGGACTAGCGGGGCCCACCGGGGAGCTGTTTTTT. Its translation: CASSVGLAGPTGELFF.

The chain is built from TRBV7-2 and TRBJ2-3, with 12 bases lining up with TRBD2. The CDR3 contains 15 residues. The V gene's germline CDR1 is SGHTA and CDR2 FQGNSA. J gave up 4 bases and V 5 bases, and 4 bases lay outside the gene matches. As DNA, the CDR3 is TGTGCCAGCAGCAAACTAGCGGGGGGAGCAGATACGCAGTATTTT. Residues: CASSKLAGGADTQYF.

This clone was seen a handful of times. The J gene is TRBJ2-1, the V gene TRBV7-6, with D unresolved. The CDR3 is 13 residues long. In germline, CDR1 is SGHVS, CDR2 FNYEAQ. Trimming cost V 1 base and J 7 bases, with 8 bases left between them. CDR3 in amino acids: CASSLGQLNEQFF. CDR3 bases: TGTGCCAGCAGCTTAGGGCAGTTAAATGAGCAGTTCTTC. The full variable domain, with the rest looked up from reference TRBV7-6 and TRBJ2-1, is GAGVSQSPRYKVTKRGQDVALRCDPISGHVSLYWYRQALGQGPEFLTYFNYEAQQDKSGLPNDRFSAERPEGSISTLTIQRTEQRDSAMYRCASSLGQLNEQFFGPGTRLTVL.

CDR3 sequence (DNA): TGTGCCAGCAGCTTAGGAGTTGGGGCGGCAAGGCAGTTCTTC. This encodes CASSLGVGAARQFF. The rearrangement links TRBV7-9 to TRBJ2-1; weak D call: TRBD1 (5 bases). The CDR3 spans 14 residues. V was trimmed by 1 base and J by 12 bases, leaving 16 bases between them. CDR1 SEHNR and CDR2 FQNEAQ come from the germline V gene (reference sequence). The full variable domain, rest sourced from reference TRBV7-9 and TRBJ2-1, is DTGVSQNPRHKITKRGQNVTFRCDPISEHNRLYWYRQTLGQGPEFLTYFQNEAQLEKSRLLSDRFSAERPKGSFSTLEIQRTEQGDSAMYLCASSLGVGAARQFFGPGTRLTVL.

This chain connects TRBV12-3 or TRBV12-4 to TRBJ2-7, with TRBD2 as a possible D gene (5 bases). Trimming pared 6 bases from V and 6 bases from J, leaving 15 bases between. CDR3 length equals 13 residues. This CDR3 is CASSLTRAGEQYF. CDR3 sequence (DNA): TGTGCCAGCAGCTTAACCCGGGCGGGCGAGCAGTACTTC.

The V and J genes are TRBV5-1 and TRBJ2-1; 8 bases are a match to TRBD2. Germline lookup yields CDR1 SGHRS and CDR2 YFSETQ. The CDR3 has 14 residues. The V gene end was trimmed by 5 bases and the J gene end by 4 bases; junction bases not matched to a gene: 5. This chain's CDR3 is CASRPSGGYNEQFF. CDR3 DNA: TGCGCCAGCAGACCCAGCGGGGGTTACAATGAGCAGTTCTTC. Full variable domain (rest looked up from reference TRBV5-1 and TRBJ2-1): KAGVTQTPRYLIKTRGQQVTLSCSPISGHRSVSWYQQTPGQGLQFLFEYFSETQRNKGNFPGRFSGRQFSNSRSEMNVSTLELGDSALYLCASRPSGGYNEQFFGPGTRLTVL.

The rearrangement uses TRBV5-6 and TRBJ2-7; 8 bases are shared with TRBD2. The CDR3 is made up of 14 amino acids. Germline CDR1 reads SGHDT; CDR2 reads YYEEEE. The junction had 4 bases not matched to a gene; V was cut back by 3 bases and J by 2 bases. The CDR3 spells CASSWGLVTYEQYF. Here the CDR3 DNA reads TGTGCCAGCAGCTGGGGACTAGTTACCTACGAGCAGTACTTC.

This clone has more than one count but fewer than ten. The chain employs TRBV4-2 and TRBJ2-4; 8 bases map to TRBD2. Germline V gives CDR1 LGHNA, CDR2 YNFKEQ. Unmatched junction bases numbered 7, after V lost 0 bases and J lost 6 bases. The CDR3 is 16 residues long. The CDR3 is CASSQDGGGGINIQYF. The CDR3, as DNA: TGTGCCAGCAGCCAAGACGGAGGCGGGGGGATAAACATTCAGTACTTC.

In DNA, the CDR3 is TGTGCCAGCAGCGACTCCCGGGGGGACTATGGCTACACCTTC. It encodes CASSDSRGDYGYTF. The genes are TRBV9 and TRBJ1-2; a possible D gene is TRBD1 (5 bases). CDR1 and CDR2 (germline): SGDLS, YYNGEE. The CDR3 spans 14 residues. The V end was cut by 3 bases, the J end by 3 bases, with 12 bases between.

The genes are TRBV6-1 and TRBJ1-2, with 8 positions matching TRBD1. The length of the CDR3 is 17 residues. The germline CDR1 and CDR2 sequences are MNHNS and SASEGT. V lost 4 bases, J lost 2 bases, and 12 bases stayed unmatched. This chain's CDR3 is CASSGTPPTGANYGYTF. The CDR3 region has the DNA TGTGCCAGCAGTGGAACCCCGCCGACAGGGGCAAACTATGGCTACACCTTC.

The chain links TRBV2 to TRBJ2-5, with 10 bases identical to TRBD2. The CDR3 loop spans 15 amino acids. Per the germline V gene, CDR1 is SNHLY and CDR2 is FYNNEI. J gave up 4 bases and V 4 bases, and 6 bases lay outside the gene matches. CDR3 region: CASSGKAGGIETQYF. CDR3 DNA: TGTGCCAGCAGTGGAAAAGCGGGGGGGATAGAGACCCAGTACTTC. The whole variable domain, remainder taken from reference TRBV2 and TRBJ2-5, is EPEVTQTPSHQVTQMGQEVILRCVPISNHLYFYWYRQILGQKVEFLVSFYNNEISEKSEIFDDQFSVERPDGSNFTLKIRSTKLEDSAMYFCASSGKAGGIETQYFGPGTRLLVL.

The table lists this clone with a count of one. The chain employs TRBV11-3 and TRBJ2-5, with TRBD2 matching 12 bases. The junction had 5 bases not matched to a gene; V was cut back by 5 bases and J by 4 bases. The CDR3 is 15 amino acids. Looked up from germline, CDR1 is SGHNT and CDR2 is YENEEA. The CDR3, as DNA: TGTGCCAGCAGCCAGACTAGCGGGGGAACAGAGACCCAGTACTTC. Amino acids: CASSQTSGGTETQYF. The full variable domain, with the rest looked up from reference TRBV11-3 and TRBJ2-5, is EAGVVQSPRYKIIEKKQPVAFWCNPISGHNTLYWYLQNLGQGPELLIRYENEEAVDDSQLPKDRFSAERLKGVDSTLKIQPAELGDSAVYLCASSQTSGGTETQYFGPGTRLLVL.

The chain is built from TRBV5-5 and TRBJ2-7; the match to TRBD2 covers 12 bases. Germline CDR1 is SGHKS and CDR2 is YYEKEE (reference sequence). With V trimmed by 0 bases and J by 3 bases, 4 bases remained unmatched. This CDR3 is 16 amino acids long. In DNA form, the CDR3 reads TGTGCCAGCAGCTTGGAACCTAGCGGGGGGGTCTACGAGCAGTACTTC. It is translated as CASSLEPSGGVYEQYF.

A word on this clone: Different DNA sequences within this sample yield the same CDR3. The chain combines TRBV29-1 with TRBJ1-4; D might be TRBD1 (6 bases). Germline-derived CDR1 and CDR2 are SQVTM and ANQGSEA. This CDR3 region has 12 residues. V was cut by 7 bases and J by 2 bases, with 8 bases left in between. DNA of the CDR3: TGCAGCGCAGGACAGACTAATGAAAAACTGTTTTTT. This encodes CSAGQTNEKLFF.